The 12 T cell receptor beta chains in this list originate from one sample, sequenced in a study of T cell responses to AZD1222 COVID-19 vaccine. Sequencing used immunoSEQ multiplex PCR; TCRdb keeps in-frame clones, though not all of them. Of tens of thousands of clones listed, around nine tenths are singletons. The specimen comprised peripheral blood, sampled on day 0 of MenACWY control vaccination. The origin of the receptors is an adult in good health.

The V call is TRBV4-3, the J call TRBJ2-4, with D possibly being TRBD2 (7 bases). The length of the CDR3 is 16 residues. Trimming stripped 0 bases from V and 5 bases from J, with 14 bases between. Germline values: CDR1 LGHNA, CDR2 YSLEER. CDR3 sequence: CASSQDKGGGENIQYF. The CDR3 coding sequence is TGCGCCAGCAGCCAAGATAAAGGGGGAGGGGAAAACATTCAGTACTTC.

The chain recombines TRBV18 with TRBJ1-1; a possible D gene is TRBD1 (5 bases). Trimming shortened V by 6 bases and J by 4 bases, and 18 bases separated the two germline ends. This CDR3 spans 15 amino acids. Per the germline V gene, CDR1 is KGHSH and CDR2 is LQKENI. CDR3 residues: CASSEGEGRFTEAFF. The CDR3 bases are TGTGCCAGCTCCGAAGGGGAGGGCCGGTTCACTGAAGCTTTCTTT.

The chain is built from TRBV19 and TRBJ2-1, with a tentative D call TRBD2 (6 bases). CDR1 is LNHDA and CDR2 is SQIVND in the germline V gene (reference sequence). With 7 bases removed from V and 4 bases from J, the gap between germline ends came to 17 bases. The CDR3 runs to 15 residues. As DNA, the CDR3 is TGTGCCAGTACCTCATGGGGGGAGCCTTACAATGAGCAGTTCTTC. Its translation is CASTSWGEPYNEQFF. Based on the CDR3 plus reference TRBV19 and TRBJ2-1, the full variable domain is DGGITQSPKYLFRKEGQNVTLSCEQNLNHDAMYWYRQDPGQGLRLIYYSQIVNDFQKGDIAEGYSVSREKKESFPLTVTSAQKNPTAFYLCASTSWGEPYNEQFFGPGTRLTVL.

This clone appeared a few times. The chain links TRBV27 to TRBJ1-6, with 9 bases matching TRBD1. This CDR3 has 14 amino acids. After removal of 6 bases from V and 11 bases from J, the junction contained 8 bases not matched to a gene. CDR1 and CDR2 from the germline V gene are MNHEY and SMNVEV (reference sequence). CDR3 protein: CASRTTGGVTPLHF. CDR3 nucleotide sequence: TGTGCCAGCAGGACAACAGGGGGCGTAACACCCCTCCACTTT.

The CDR3: CASSIDGDSSGNTIYF. The CDR3 nucleotides read TGTGCCAGTAGTATAGATGGGGACAGCTCTGGAAACACCATATATTTT. The chain combines TRBV19 with TRBJ1-3; 7 nucleotides align to TRBD1. CDR1 and CDR2 (germline): LNHDA, SQIVND (reference sequence). V shed 0 bases and J 0 bases; nucleotides not matched to a gene: 2. This CDR3 is 16 amino acids long.

V and J are TRBV18 and TRBJ1-2, with D maybe TRBD1 (6 bases). This CDR3 region has 13 residues. Germline assignment: CDR1 KGHSH and CDR2 LQKENI. The V gene lost 4 bases and the J gene lost 7 bases, with 13 bases spanning the gap. The CDR3 region has the DNA TGTGCCAGCTCACTTAACAGGGATCCTGGCTACACCTTC. Its protein is CASSLNRDPGYTF. The full variable domain, its missing parts supplied by reference TRBV18 and TRBJ1-2, is NAGVMQNPRHLVRRRGQEARLRCSPMKGHSHVYWYRQLPEEGLKFMVYLQKENIIDESGMPKERFSAEFPKEGPSILRIQQVVRGDSAAYFCASSLNRDPGYTFGSGTRLTVV.

The chain carries TRBV7-3 and TRBJ2-5, with TRBD2 matching over 9 bases. CDR3 size: 16 residues. V gave up 2 bases and J gave up 5 bases; unmatched junction bases: 9. CDR1 SGHTA and CDR2 FQGTGA come from the germline V gene. The CDR3: CASSLAGGSLGETQYF. The CDR3 bases are TGTGCCAGCAGCTTAGCGGGAGGGTCCCTCGGGGAGACCCAGTACTTC.

This chain joins TRBV15 and TRBJ1-5; D not certain. V gave up 8 bases and J gave up 7 bases, with 12 bases separating them. This CDR3 has 12 residues. From germline, CDR1 is LNHNV and CDR2 YYDKDF (reference sequence). CDR3 DNA: TGTGCCACCTCGAAGGTGGACCAGCCCCAGCATTTT. It specifies CATSKVDQPQHF. Supplemented by reference TRBV15 and TRBJ1-5, the full variable domain reads DAMVIQNPRYQVTQFGKPVTLSCSQTLNHNVMYWYQQKSSQAPKLLFHYYDKDFNNEADTPDNFQSRRPNTSFCFLDIRSPGLGDTAMYLCATSKVDQPQHFGDGTRLSIL.

The sample holds one count of this clone. The V gene is TRBV4-3, the J gene TRBJ2-7; D unresolved. Trimming removed 0 bases at V and 1 base at J, with 4 bases between. This CDR3 comprises 13 residues. CDR1 LGHNA and CDR2 YSLEER come from the germline V gene. This CDR3 reads CASSQDRSYEQYF. In nucleotides, the CDR3 is TGCGCCAGCAGCCAAGATCGGTCCTACGAGCAGTACTTC.

The chain combines TRBV30 with TRBJ1-2; 7 bases agree with TRBD1. The CDR3 totals 11 residues. J lost 13 bases, V lost 4 bases, and 9 bases had no gene match. The germline gives CDR1 GTSNPN, CDR2 SVGIG (reference sequence). The CDR3 DNA sequence: TGTGCCTGGACAAGGACAGGCCTTTGCACCTTC. Protein product: CAWTRTGLCTF.

The chain employs TRBV4-1 and TRBJ2-7; 8 bases agree with TRBD2. J was trimmed by 7 bases and V by 1 base; bases with no gene match: 9. Germline V gene sequence: CDR1 MGHRA, CDR2 YSYEKL. This CDR3 has 15 amino acids. CDR3 amino acids: CASSQGASGSSEQYF. The CDR3 DNA follows: TGCGCCAGCAGCCAAGGTGCCAGCGGGAGTTCTGAGCAGTACTTC.

This clone was picked up one time. The V gene is TRBV28, the J gene TRBJ2-3, with D perhaps assigned TRBD1 or TRBD2 (6 bases each). Germline CDR1 reads MDHEN; CDR2 reads SYDVKM. This CDR3 has 12 residues. With 5 bases removed from V and 10 bases from J, the gap between germline ends came to 13 bases. CDR3 amino acids: CASSGGPGPQYF. In DNA, the CDR3 is TGTGCCAGCAGTGGGGGGCCGGGACCGCAGTATTTT.